This is a list of T cell receptor beta chains from one sample in a study of T cell responses to AZD1222 COVID-19 vaccine. Clones were sequenced by immunoSEQ multiplex PCR, and TCRdb holds only the in-frame ones, with some missing. The sample holds 55,000 to 75,000 clones, 65% to 80% seen once. The sequences come from peripheral blood, collected on day 0 of AZD1222 vaccination. These receptor sequences come from an adult in good health. CDR3s include the opening cysteine and the closing phenylalanine or tryptophan. A D gene is named only where the DNA matches it firmly. Size is stated for part of the rows, as once, few or many counts, or as a class when the clone is expanded.

v_gene	d_gene	len	abundance	j_gene	CDR3aa	CDR3nt
TRBV7-2	TRBD1	14	.	TRBJ1-1	CASSFDRASTEAFF	TGTGCCAGCAGCTTCGACAGGGCCTCCACTGAAGCTTTCTTT
TRBV4-1	.	16	.	TRBJ1-2	CASSQELTGGIYGYTF	TGCGCCAGCAGCCAAGAATTGACGGGCGGGATCTATGGCTACACCTTC
TRBV21-1	.	11	.	TRBJ2-7	CARDIGGEQYF	TGTGCCCGCGATATAGGGGGCGAGCAGTACTTC
TRBV24-1	.	14	.	TRBJ2-7	CATSESIGMDEQYF	TGTGCCACCAGTGAGTCTATTGGTATGGACGAGCAGTACTTC
TRBV28	TRBD1	16	.	TRBJ1-5	CASGIRQGISRQPQHF	TGTGCCAGCGGCATACGACAGGGGATATCTAGACAGCCCCAGCATTTT
TRBV11-2	.	14	.	TRBJ2-3	CASSTPRAFGTQYF	TGTGCCAGCAGTACACCGCGAGCATTTGGTACGCAGTATTTT
TRBV9	.	13	.	TRBJ2-2	CASSQVFTGELFF	TGTGCCAGCAGCCAGGTCTTCACCGGGGAGCTGTTTTTT
TRBV4-1	TRBD1	13	.	TRBJ2-7	CASSRTGDYEQYF	TGCGCCAGCAGCCGCACAGGGGACTACGAGCAGTACTTC
TRBV28	.	15	.	TRBJ1-3	CASSPLPPSGNTIYF	TGTGCCAGCAGCCCCCTCCCCCCCTCTGGAAACACCATATATTTT
TRBV27	.	16	once	TRBJ1-5	CASSLSGFVGSQPQHF	TGTGCCAGCAGTTTATCGGGTTTTGTGGGAAGTCAGCCCCAGCATTTT
TRBV6-5	TRBD1	16	.	TRBJ2-7	CASSYGWTGKSYEQYF	TGTGCCAGCAGTTACGGTTGGACAGGGAAGTCCTACGAGCAGTACTTC
TRBV3-1/TRBV3-2	.	12	few	TRBJ2-5	CASSRIRETQYF	TGTGCCAGCAGCCGAATTAGAGAGACCCAGTACTTC
TRBV18	.	13	.	TRBJ1-3	CASSLQGGNTIYF	TGTGCCAGCTCCCTGCAGGGTGGAAACACCATATATTTT
TRBV28	.	12	.	TRBJ1-4	CASEGTNEKLFF	TGTGCCAGCGAGGGTACTAATGAAAAACTGTTTTTT
TRBV5-4	TRBD2	16	once	TRBJ2-3	CASSLGAGGFTDTQYF	TGTGCCAGCAGCTTGGGGGCGGGGGGCTTTACAGATACGCAGTATTTT
TRBV5-1	.	16	.	TRBJ2-7	CASSFLPQGTTYEQYF	TGCGCCAGCAGCTTCCTCCCACAGGGGACTACCTACGAGCAGTACTTC
TRBV5-8	.	18	.	TRBJ2-1	CASSLAGQLTVLQVEQFF	TGTGCCAGCAGCTTGGCTGGACAGCTTACCGTCCTACAGGTAGAGCAGTTCTTC
TRBV5-6	.	15	.	TRBJ1-2	CASSRSGGLNYGYTF	TGTGCCAGCAGCCGTTCTGGGGGCCTCAACTATGGCTACACCTTC
TRBV4-1	.	17	.	TRBJ1-6	CASSQESQGFGYSPLHF	TGCGCCAGCAGCCAAGAATCACAGGGATTCGGATACTCACCCCTCCACTTT
TRBV4-1	.	17	.	TRBJ2-7	CASSQDTSGTVTYEQYF	TGCGCCAGCAGCCAAGATACTTCCGGGACGGTTACCTACGAGCAGTACTTC
TRBV7-9	TRBD1	15	.	TRBJ1-2	CASSLGTGGKYGYTF	TGTGCCAGCAGCTTAGGGACAGGGGGGAAATATGGCTACACCTTC
TRBV5-6	.	17	.	TRBJ2-5	CASSLGLASFDVETQYF	TGTGCCAGCAGCTTGGGGCTGGCTAGTTTCGATGTAGAGACCCAGTACTTC
TRBV5-5	TRBD1	14	once	TRBJ1-5	CASSFAGGGQPQHF	TGTGCCAGCAGCTTCGCAGGGGGCGGTCAGCCCCAGCATTTT
TRBV28	.	11	.	TRBJ2-7	CASSWGYEQYF	TGTGCCAGCAGTTGGGGGTACGAGCAGTACTTC
TRBV25-1	.	15	few	TRBJ1-4	CASSGGSGHIEKLFF	TGTGCCAGCAGTGGGGGATCGGGACATATTGAAAAACTGTTTTTT
TRBV11-2	.	14	.	TRBJ1-2	CASSLEEGNYGYTF	TGTGCCAGCAGCTTAGAGGAAGGGAACTATGGCTACACCTTC
TRBV6-1	.	14	.	TRBJ1-4	CASSEQGRREKLFF	TGTGCCAGCAGTGAACAGGGGAGGCGGGAAAAACTGTTTTTT
TRBV11-2	.	19	.	TRBJ2-6	CASSLVRSTARSGANVLTF	TGTGCCAGCAGCTTAGTTCGGTCTACAGCACGCTCTGGGGCCAACGTCCTGACTTTC
TRBV7-3	.	14	.	TRBJ1-1	CASSLIGGNTEAFF	TGTGCCAGCAGCTTAATTGGAGGGAACACTGAAGCTTTCTTT
TRBV27	.	13	.	TRBJ2-2	CASKIQGGGELFF	TGTGCCAGCAAAATACAGGGCGGCGGGGAGCTGTTTTTT
TRBV6-6	.	12	few	TRBJ1-1	CASSYLTAEAFF	TGTGCCAGCAGTTACTTGACAGCTGAAGCTTTCTTT
TRBV2	.	16	.	TRBJ1-3	CASSEMGTLPGNTIYF	TGTGCCAGCAGTGAAATGGGGACCTTACCTGGAAACACCATATATTTT
TRBV30	.	15	.	TRBJ1-2	CAWSVPPGLYSGYTF	TGTGCCTGGAGTGTACCACCCGGTTTATATTCGGGCTACACCTTC